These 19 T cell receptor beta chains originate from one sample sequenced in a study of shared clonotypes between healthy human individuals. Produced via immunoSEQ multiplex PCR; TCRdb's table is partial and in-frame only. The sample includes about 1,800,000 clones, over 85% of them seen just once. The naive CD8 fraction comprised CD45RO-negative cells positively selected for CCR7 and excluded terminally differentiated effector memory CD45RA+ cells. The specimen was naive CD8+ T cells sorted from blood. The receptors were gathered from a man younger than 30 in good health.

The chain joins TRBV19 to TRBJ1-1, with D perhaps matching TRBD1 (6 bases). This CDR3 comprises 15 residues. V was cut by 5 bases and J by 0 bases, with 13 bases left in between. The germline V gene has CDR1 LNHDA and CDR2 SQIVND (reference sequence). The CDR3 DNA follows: TGTGCCAGTAGTCCGATACAGGGAATGAACACTGAAGCTTTCTTT. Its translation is CASSPIQGMNTEAFF.

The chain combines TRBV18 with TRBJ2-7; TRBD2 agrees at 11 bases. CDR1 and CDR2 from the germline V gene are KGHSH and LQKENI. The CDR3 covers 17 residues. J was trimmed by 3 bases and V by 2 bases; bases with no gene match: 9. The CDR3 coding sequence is TGTGCCAGCTCACCAGACGGTGGACTAGCGGGTCACTACGAGCAGTACTTC. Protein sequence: CASSPDGGLAGHYEQYF.

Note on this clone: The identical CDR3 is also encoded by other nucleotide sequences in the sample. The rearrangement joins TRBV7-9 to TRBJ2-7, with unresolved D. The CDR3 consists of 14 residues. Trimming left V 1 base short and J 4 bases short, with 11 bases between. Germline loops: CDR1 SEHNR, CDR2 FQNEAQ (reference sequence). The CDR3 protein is CASSLGASPYEQYF. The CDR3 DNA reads TGTGCCAGCAGCTTAGGGGCAAGCCCGTACGAGCAGTACTTC.

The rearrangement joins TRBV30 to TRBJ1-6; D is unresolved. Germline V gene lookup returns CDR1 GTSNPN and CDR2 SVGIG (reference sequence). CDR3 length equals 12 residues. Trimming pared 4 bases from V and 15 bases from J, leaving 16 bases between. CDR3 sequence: CAWNGPADRLHF. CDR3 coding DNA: TGTGCCTGGAATGGACCCGCCGACCGCCTCCACTTT.

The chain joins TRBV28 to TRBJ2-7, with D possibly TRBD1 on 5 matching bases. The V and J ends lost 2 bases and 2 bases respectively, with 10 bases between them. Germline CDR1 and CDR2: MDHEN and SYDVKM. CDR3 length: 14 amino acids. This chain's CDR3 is CASSLQGGPYEQYF. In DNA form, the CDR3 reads TGTGCCAGCAGTTTACAGGGTGGGCCCTACGAGCAGTACTTC.

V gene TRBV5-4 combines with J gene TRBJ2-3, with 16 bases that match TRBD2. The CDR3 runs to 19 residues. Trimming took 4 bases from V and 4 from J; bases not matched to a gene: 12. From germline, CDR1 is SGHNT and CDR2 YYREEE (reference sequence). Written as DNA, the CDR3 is TGTGCCAGCAGCGGATCCGGGACTAGCGGGGGGGCGGACGCAGATACGCAGTATTTT. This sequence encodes CASSGSGTSGGADADTQYF.

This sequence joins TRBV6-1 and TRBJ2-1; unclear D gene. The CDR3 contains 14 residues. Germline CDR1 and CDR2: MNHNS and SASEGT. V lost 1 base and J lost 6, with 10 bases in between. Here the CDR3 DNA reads TGTGCCAGCAGTGAAGACCCTTACGGCAATGAGCAGTTCTTC. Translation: CASSEDPYGNEQFF.

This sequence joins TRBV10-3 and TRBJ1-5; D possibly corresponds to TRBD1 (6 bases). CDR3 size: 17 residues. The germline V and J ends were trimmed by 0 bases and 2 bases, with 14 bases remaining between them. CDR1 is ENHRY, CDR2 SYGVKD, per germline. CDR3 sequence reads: CAISESTGGLGNQPQHF. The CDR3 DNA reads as TGTGCCATCAGTGAGTCGACTGGGGGGCTGGGCAATCAGCCCCAGCATTTT.

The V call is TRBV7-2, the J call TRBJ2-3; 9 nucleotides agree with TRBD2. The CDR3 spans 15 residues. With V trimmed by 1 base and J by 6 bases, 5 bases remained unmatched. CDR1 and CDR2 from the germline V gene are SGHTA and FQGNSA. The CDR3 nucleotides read TGTGCCAGCAGCTTAGGCGGGAGGGCCAGGGATACGCAGTATTTT. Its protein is CASSLGGRARDTQYF.

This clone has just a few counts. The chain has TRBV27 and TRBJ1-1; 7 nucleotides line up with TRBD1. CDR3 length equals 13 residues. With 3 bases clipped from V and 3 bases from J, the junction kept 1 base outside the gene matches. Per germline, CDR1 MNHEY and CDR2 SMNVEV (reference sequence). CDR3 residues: CASSFGTDTEAFF. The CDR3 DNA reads TGTGCCAGCAGTTTCGGGACAGACACTGAAGCTTTCTTT.

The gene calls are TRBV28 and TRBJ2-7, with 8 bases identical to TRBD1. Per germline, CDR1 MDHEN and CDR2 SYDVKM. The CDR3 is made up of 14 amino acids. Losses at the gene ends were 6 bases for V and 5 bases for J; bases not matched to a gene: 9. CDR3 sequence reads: CASRPQGQEDEQYF. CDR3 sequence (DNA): TGTGCCAGCAGGCCTCAGGGACAGGAAGACGAGCAGTACTTC.

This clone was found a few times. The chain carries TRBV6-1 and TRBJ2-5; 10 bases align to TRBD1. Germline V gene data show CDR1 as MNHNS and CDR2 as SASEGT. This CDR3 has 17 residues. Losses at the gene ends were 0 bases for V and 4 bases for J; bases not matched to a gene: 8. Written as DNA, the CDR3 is TGTGCCAGCAGTGAAGCGTTAGGACAGGGGGTATCAGAGACCCAGTACTTC. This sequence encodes CASSEALGQGVSETQYF.

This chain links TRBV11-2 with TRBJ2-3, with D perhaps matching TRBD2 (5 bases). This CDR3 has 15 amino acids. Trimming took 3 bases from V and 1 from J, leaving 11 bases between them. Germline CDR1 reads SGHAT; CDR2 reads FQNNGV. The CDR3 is CASSFTWERTDTQYF. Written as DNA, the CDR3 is TGTGCCAGCAGCTTCACATGGGAGCGCACAGATACGCAGTATTTT.

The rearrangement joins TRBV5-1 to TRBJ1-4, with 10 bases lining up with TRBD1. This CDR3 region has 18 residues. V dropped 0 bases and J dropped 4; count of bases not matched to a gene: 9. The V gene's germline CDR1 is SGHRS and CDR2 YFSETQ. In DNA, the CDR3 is TGCGCCAGCAGCTTGGTGTACACAGGGACAGGGGATAATGAAAAACTGTTTTTT. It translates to CASSLVYTGTGDNEKLFF.

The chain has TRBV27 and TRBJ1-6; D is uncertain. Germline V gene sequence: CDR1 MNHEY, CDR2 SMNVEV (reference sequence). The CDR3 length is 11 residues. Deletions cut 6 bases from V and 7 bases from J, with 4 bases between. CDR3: CASRGNSPLHF. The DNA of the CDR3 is TGTGCCAGCAGGGGCAATTCACCCCTCCACTTT.

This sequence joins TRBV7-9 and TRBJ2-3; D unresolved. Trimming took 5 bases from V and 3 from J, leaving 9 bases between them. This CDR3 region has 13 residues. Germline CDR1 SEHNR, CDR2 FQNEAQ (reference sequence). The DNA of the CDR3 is TGTGCCAGCAGCCGCTATGGGACAGATACGCAGTATTTT. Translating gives CASSRYGTDTQYF.

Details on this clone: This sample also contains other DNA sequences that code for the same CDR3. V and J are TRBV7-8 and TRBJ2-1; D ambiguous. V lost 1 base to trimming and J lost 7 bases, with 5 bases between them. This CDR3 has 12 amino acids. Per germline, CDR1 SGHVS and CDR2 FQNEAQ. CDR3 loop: CASSLVSNEQFF. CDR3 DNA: TGTGCCAGCAGCTTAGTATCAAATGAGCAGTTCTTC. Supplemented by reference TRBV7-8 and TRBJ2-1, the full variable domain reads GAGVSQSPRYKVAKRGQDVALRCDPISGHVSLFWYQQALGQGPEFLTYFQNEAQLDKSGLPSDRFFAERPEGSVSTLKIQRTQQEDSAVYLCASSLVSNEQFFGPGTRLTVL.

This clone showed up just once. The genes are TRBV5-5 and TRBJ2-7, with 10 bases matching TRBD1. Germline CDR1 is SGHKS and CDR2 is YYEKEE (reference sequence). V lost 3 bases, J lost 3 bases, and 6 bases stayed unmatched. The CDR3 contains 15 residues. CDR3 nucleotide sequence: TGTGCCAGCAGCTATACCGGGACAGGGGACTACGAGCAGTACTTC. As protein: CASSYTGTGDYEQYF.

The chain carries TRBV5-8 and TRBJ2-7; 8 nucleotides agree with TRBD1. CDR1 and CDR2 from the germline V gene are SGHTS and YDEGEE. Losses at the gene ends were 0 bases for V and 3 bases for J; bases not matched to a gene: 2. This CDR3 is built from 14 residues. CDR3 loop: CASSLGTGIYEQYF. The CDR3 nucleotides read TGTGCCAGCAGCTTGGGGACAGGGATCTACGAGCAGTACTTC.